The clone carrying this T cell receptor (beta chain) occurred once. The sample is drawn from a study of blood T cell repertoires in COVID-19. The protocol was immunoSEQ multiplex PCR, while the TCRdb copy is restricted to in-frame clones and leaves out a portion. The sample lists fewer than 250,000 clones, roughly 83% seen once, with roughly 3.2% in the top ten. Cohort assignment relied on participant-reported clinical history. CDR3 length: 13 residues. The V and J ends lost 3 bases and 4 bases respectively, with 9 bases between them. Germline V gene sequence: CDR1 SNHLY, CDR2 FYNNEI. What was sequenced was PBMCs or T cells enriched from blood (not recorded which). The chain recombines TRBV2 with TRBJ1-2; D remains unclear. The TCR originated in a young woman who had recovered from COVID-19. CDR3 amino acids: CASSEVAAYGYTF. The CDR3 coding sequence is TGTGCCAGCAGTGAGGTAGCCGCCTATGGCTACACCTTC.